This T cell receptor (beta chain) was sequenced during a study of blood T cell repertoires in COVID-19. On the study more broadly: Sources were T cells, B-cell-depleted T cells, or PBMCs; the material itself was cDNA or gDNA.

This clone appeared once. Sequenced by immunoSEQ multiplex PCR; TCRdb stores in-frame clones only, minus some. The sample carries 210,000 or so clones, roughly 79% recorded once. This TCR was recovered from a woman in her forties or fifties with acute COVID-19. The source material was PBMCs or T cells enriched from blood (not recorded which).

CDR3 in DNA: TGTGCCAGCAGTCCAGGGGCGCGCGGCACCGGGGAGCTGTTTTTT. Its translation is CASSPGARGTGELFF. This chain uses TRBV28 with TRBJ2-2; the D gene is possibly TRBD1 (6 bases). Germline V gives CDR1 MDHEN, CDR2 SYDVKM. V lost 5 bases and J 4 bases, leaving 14 bases between the germline ends. The CDR3 totals 15 residues.